This T cell receptor beta chain derives from a study of shared clonotypes between healthy human individuals. Study-level background: Ranging from 18 to 49 in age, donors were a couple of women and a few men. Study-wide results and caveats: Naive subsets generally had larger estimated richness than memory subsets. Clonotype sharing across a handful of donors was observed for 4% to 6.5% of naive CD4 clonotypes.

Over several immunoSEQ plates, each subset's genomic DNA was distributed in even portions. Assay: immunoSEQ multiplex PCR; the TCRdb copy retains only in-frame clones and omits some. Of over a million clones listed, 98% were seen once; the top ten hold around 0.45%. As for this clone: Its specificity is not known. At the DNA level, this CDR3 is encoded by other sequences in the same sample as well.

The specimen was naive CD4+ T cells sorted from blood. Subset denoted: CD45RA+ positively selected. The TCR was taken from a young man in good health.

The CDR3 DNA follows: TGTGCCAGCAGTTACAGCAGCAATCAGCCCCAGCATTTT. Translating it yields CASSYSSNQPQHF. The chain uses TRBV6-5 and TRBJ1-5; the D is unclear. From germline, CDR1 is MNHEY and CDR2 SVGAGI. The CDR3 runs 13 residues. V lost 2 bases and J 1 base, leaving 3 bases between the germline ends.